A selection of T cell receptor beta chains follows, all from one sample in a study of blood T cell repertoires in COVID-19. Using immunoSEQ multiplex PCR, the repertoire was profiled, and TCRdb retains in-frame clones only, with some absent. The table has approximately 110,000 clones, about 81% seen once. The sequencing input was peripheral blood. Receptors originate from a man in his 70s with acute or convalescent COVID-19. CDR3s include the opening cysteine and the closing phenylalanine or tryptophan. The order of the fields is D gene, clone size, V gene, J gene, CDR3 protein, CDR3 DNA. D genes are given only for firm matches. Clone size is given for some rows only: seen once, a few or many times, or a class if the clone is expanded.

d_call: .
clone_size: .
v_call: TRBV23-1
j_call: TRBJ2-3
cdr3_aa: CASSPQVKTADTQYF
cdr3_nt: TGCGCCAGCAGCCCACAGGTAAAGACGGCAGATACGCAGTATTTT

d_call: .
clone_size: .
v_call: TRBV2
j_call: TRBJ1-3
cdr3_aa: CASSKEQRGLNTIYF
cdr3_nt: TGTGCCAGCAGTAAAGAACAGCGGGGGCTAAACACCATATATTTT

d_call: .
clone_size: .
v_call: TRBV11-3
j_call: TRBJ2-7
cdr3_aa: CASSLGAGEQYF
cdr3_nt: TGTGCCAGCAGCTTAGGGGCAGGGGAGCAGTACTTC

d_call: .
clone_size: .
v_call: TRBV29-1
j_call: TRBJ1-1
cdr3_aa: CSVVRGPTEAFF
cdr3_nt: TGCAGCGTTGTTAGGGGTCCCACTGAAGCTTTCTTT

d_call: .
clone_size: .
v_call: TRBV5-6
j_call: TRBJ2-7
cdr3_aa: CASNAGGPVREQYF
cdr3_nt: TGTGCCAGCAACGCAGGGGGGCCAGTCCGCGAGCAGTACTTC

d_call: .
clone_size: .
v_call: TRBV19
j_call: TRBJ1-4
cdr3_aa: CASSRAGLNEKLFF
cdr3_nt: TGTGCCAGTAGCCGTGCAGGGCTTAATGAAAAACTGTTTTTT

d_call: .
clone_size: .
v_call: TRBV3-1/TRBV3-2
j_call: TRBJ2-1
cdr3_aa: CASSQGVLRRTYNEQFF
cdr3_nt: TGTGCCAGCAGCCAAGGGGTCTTGAGGAGGACCTACAATGAGCAGTTCTTC

d_call: .
clone_size: few
v_call: TRBV5-1
j_call: TRBJ2-1
cdr3_aa: CASSLAGGAYEQFF
cdr3_nt: TGCGCCAGCAGCTTGGCTGGCGGTGCATATGAGCAGTTCTTC

d_call: TRBD1
clone_size: few
v_call: TRBV5-1
j_call: TRBJ2-7
cdr3_aa: CASSFEPGQGISEQYF
cdr3_nt: TGCGCCAGCAGCTTCGAGCCGGGACAGGGGATTAGCGAGCAGTACTTC

d_call: .
clone_size: .
v_call: TRBV4-2
j_call: TRBJ2-7
cdr3_aa: CASSQAGNATYEQYF
cdr3_nt: TGTGCCAGCAGCCAAGCAGGTAACGCGACCTACGAGCAGTACTTC

d_call: .
clone_size: once
v_call: TRBV5-1
j_call: TRBJ1-1
cdr3_aa: CASRSGQPNTEAFF
cdr3_nt: TGCGCCAGCAGATCTGGACAGCCCAACACTGAAGCTTTCTTT

d_call: TRBD1
clone_size: .
v_call: TRBV10-3
j_call: TRBJ2-4
cdr3_aa: CAISDNARRQGENIQYF
cdr3_nt: TGTGCCATCAGTGATAACGCCCGAAGACAGGGAGAAAACATTCAGTACTTC

d_call: .
clone_size: few
v_call: TRBV6-5
j_call: TRBJ1-1
cdr3_aa: CASSSTGRNTEAFF
cdr3_nt: TGTGCCAGCAGCTCTACGGGGAGGAACACTGAAGCTTTCTTT

d_call: .
clone_size: .
v_call: TRBV7-9
j_call: TRBJ1-1
cdr3_aa: CASTYDRNTEAFF
cdr3_nt: TGTGCCAGCACCTACGACAGGAACACTGAAGCTTTCTTT

d_call: TRBD2
clone_size: .
v_call: TRBV6-2/TRBV6-3
j_call: TRBJ2-1
cdr3_aa: CASSWTSGGAGDEQFF
cdr3_nt: TGTGCCAGCAGTTGGACTAGCGGGGGGGCGGGCGATGAGCAGTTCTTC

d_call: .
clone_size: .
v_call: TRBV12-5
j_call: TRBJ1-2
cdr3_aa: CASGLVSGNLYGYTF
cdr3_nt: TGTGCTAGTGGTTTGGTATCAGGGAATCTTTATGGCTACACCTTC

d_call: .
clone_size: few
v_call: TRBV21-1
j_call: TRBJ2-7
cdr3_aa: CASSKGVGDSYEQYF
cdr3_nt: TGTGCCAGCAGCAAAGGAGTCGGGGACTCCTACGAGCAGTACTTC

d_call: .
clone_size: .
v_call: TRBV30
j_call: TRBJ1-1
cdr3_aa: CAWYSVTEAFF
cdr3_nt: TGTGCCTGGTATAGCGTCACTGAAGCTTTCTTT

d_call: TRBD2
clone_size: .
v_call: TRBV5-4
j_call: TRBJ2-3
cdr3_aa: CASSQRTSGSGTDTQYF
cdr3_nt: TGTGCCAGCAGCCAAAGGACTAGCGGGAGCGGCACAGATACGCAGTATTTT

d_call: .
clone_size: .
v_call: TRBV19
j_call: TRBJ1-1
cdr3_aa: CASSIQNTEAFF
cdr3_nt: TGTGCCAGTAGTATCCAGAACACTGAAGCTTTCTTT

d_call: .
clone_size: .
v_call: TRBV11-2
j_call: TRBJ2-7
cdr3_aa: CASSFGRSYEQYF
cdr3_nt: TGTGCCAGCAGCTTTGGCAGGTCCTACGAGCAGTACTTC

d_call: .
clone_size: .
v_call: TRBV20-1
j_call: TRBJ1-1
cdr3_aa: CSASGWGVNTEAFF
cdr3_nt: TGCAGTGCCAGTGGCTGGGGGGTGAACACTGAAGCTTTCTTT

d_call: TRBD1
clone_size: .
v_call: TRBV10-3
j_call: TRBJ2-5
cdr3_aa: CAIKGQGDGKETQYF
cdr3_nt: TGTGCCATCAAGGGACAGGGTGATGGGAAAGAGACCCAGTACTTC

d_call: TRBD1
clone_size: .
v_call: TRBV19
j_call: TRBJ2-3
cdr3_aa: CASSMTGGVKDTQYF
cdr3_nt: TGTGCCAGTAGTATGACAGGGGGCGTGAAAGATACGCAGTATTTT

d_call: .
clone_size: .
v_call: TRBV5-1
j_call: TRBJ1-4
cdr3_aa: CASSLGAGANEKLFF
cdr3_nt: TGCGCCAGCAGCTTGGGCGCAGGGGCGAATGAAAAACTGTTTTTT

d_call: TRBD2
clone_size: few
v_call: TRBV28
j_call: TRBJ2-7
cdr3_aa: CASLGSGGRAWREYF
cdr3_nt: TGTGCCAGCCTCGGGTCTGGCGGGAGGGCTTGGAGGGAGTACTTC

d_call: .
clone_size: .
v_call: TRBV6-1
j_call: TRBJ2-7
cdr3_aa: CASSERRGSEQYF
cdr3_nt: TGTGCCAGCAGTGAAAGGAGAGGATCCGAGCAGTACTTC

d_call: .
clone_size: .
v_call: TRBV10-3
j_call: TRBJ2-1
cdr3_aa: CAISVGGSSYNEQFF
cdr3_nt: TGTGCCATCAGTGTCGGCGGGTCCTCCTACAATGAGCAGTTCTTC

d_call: .
clone_size: .
v_call: TRBV7-9
j_call: TRBJ2-3
cdr3_aa: CASRGGLAISTDTQYF
cdr3_nt: TGTGCCAGCAGGGGGGGTCTAGCGATTAGCACAGATACGCAGTATTTT

d_call: TRBD1
clone_size: .
v_call: TRBV10-3
j_call: TRBJ2-3
cdr3_aa: CAISGRQGRVFRVDTQYF
cdr3_nt: TGTGCCATCAGTGGGAGACAGGGAAGGGTTTTTCGGGTAGATACGCAGTATTTT

d_call: TRBD1
clone_size: .
v_call: TRBV19
j_call: TRBJ1-4
cdr3_aa: CASSPWGQGNEKLFF
cdr3_nt: TGTGCCAGTAGTCCCTGGGGACAGGGTAATGAAAAACTGTTTTTT

d_call: .
clone_size: .
v_call: TRBV13
j_call: TRBJ2-5
cdr3_aa: CASSLAGETQYF
cdr3_nt: TGTGCCAGCAGCTTAGCCGGGGAGACCCAGTACTTC

d_call: TRBD1
clone_size: .
v_call: TRBV28
j_call: TRBJ1-1
cdr3_aa: CASSSGQGGKAFF
cdr3_nt: TGTGCCAGCAGCTCCGGACAGGGGGGGAAAGCTTTCTTT

d_call: .
clone_size: .
v_call: TRBV7-7
j_call: TRBJ2-1
cdr3_aa: CASSLVLGGSYNEQFF
cdr3_nt: TGTGCCAGCAGCTTAGTTCTGGGGGGCTCCTACAATGAGCAGTTCTTC

d_call: .
clone_size: .
v_call: TRBV19
j_call: TRBJ2-3
cdr3_aa: CASSLGTDTQYF
cdr3_nt: TGTGCCAGTAGCCTTGGCACAGATACGCAGTATTTT

d_call: .
clone_size: .
v_call: TRBV15
j_call: TRBJ1-2
cdr3_aa: CATSRDLDRNGYTF
cdr3_nt: TGTGCCACCAGCAGAGATTTGGACAGAAATGGCTACACCTTC